The clone carrying this TCR beta chain showed up just once. Antigen unknown. Clones were read by immunoSEQ multiplex PCR, and TCRdb kept only the in-frame ones, dropping some. This table has about 28,000 clones, more than 75% appearing once. The data belong to a study of neoadjuvant nivolumab and ipilimumab in lung cancer. Study summary: Nivolumab 3 mg/kg was given days 1, 15 and 29, plus ipilimumab 1 mg/kg day 1 in combination. Study conclusions and caveats: TCR richness and clonality were higher in tumors than adjacent uninvolved lung.

The sample here was tumor tissue, taken after neoadjuvant nivolumab, alone or with ipilimumab, at or shortly before surgery. This TCR came from an adult with non-small cell lung cancer.

CDR3 sequence reads: CASSLRRGQGVYTF. The CDR3, as DNA: TGTGCCAGCAGCTTACGCAGGGGGCAAGGCGTCTACACCTTC. The V gene is TRBV5-6, the J gene TRBJ1-2; 8 bases agree with TRBD1. Germline CDR1 and CDR2: SGHDT and YYEEEE. After removal of 2 bases from V and 10 bases from J, the junction contained 10 bases not matched to a gene. The CDR3 extends over 14 amino acids.